This is a list of T cell receptor beta chains from one sample in a study of siplizumab effects on memory and regulatory T cells. The data were produced by immunoSEQ multiplex PCR, yet TCRdb's version contains in-frame clones alone and is incomplete. The table shows roughly 60,000 clones, with over 85% occurring only once. The source material was CD8+ T cells sorted from blood. The receptors come from a human donor in good health. CDR3s include the opening cysteine and the closing phenylalanine or tryptophan. D genes are given only for firm matches. Part of the rows lack a size; the others show once, few, many or a class for expanded clones.

v_gene	d_gene	abundance	j_gene	CDR3aa	CDR3nt
TRBV21-1	-	-	TRBJ2-7	CASSKEKETVSFLTYEQYF	TGTGCCAGCAGCAAAGAAAAGGAGACAGTCTCGTTTTTAACCTACGAGCAGTACTTC
TRBV4-3	-	-	TRBJ2-7	CASSSGLPGYEQYF	TGCGCCAGCAGCTCGGGCCTCCCTGGGTACGAGCAGTACTTC
TRBV27	TRBD2	-	TRBJ2-2	CASSLSSSGRAGELFF	TGTGCCAGCAGTTTATCGTCTAGCGGGAGGGCCGGGGAGCTGTTTTTT
TRBV13	-	-	TRBJ1-5	CASSLAGQHQPQHF	TGTGCCAGCAGCTTGGCCGGACAGCATCAGCCCCAGCATTTT
TRBV5-1	-	-	TRBJ1-4	CASSLAGGALFF	TGCGCCAGCAGCTTGGCCGGGGGGGCACTGTTTTTT
TRBV4-1	-	-	TRBJ1-2	CASSQTEYYGYTF	TGCGCCAGCAGCCAAACAGAATACTATGGCTACACCTTC
TRBV4-1	-	once	TRBJ2-3	CASSPDSGGDTQYF	TGCGCCAGCAGCCCGGACAGTGGGGGGGATACGCAGTATTTT
TRBV5-1	-	-	TRBJ1-1	CASSLVVVADGNTEAFF	TGCGCCAGCAGCTTGGTAGTGGTGGCTGACGGGAACACTGAAGCTTTCTTT
TRBV6-4	TRBD1	-	TRBJ2-1	CASSERQGLYNEQFF	TGTGCCAGCAGTGAAAGACAGGGGCTCTACAATGAGCAGTTCTTC
TRBV7-3	TRBD1	-	TRBJ1-2	CASSLDWTGDGYTF	TGTGCCAGCAGCTTAGATTGGACAGGGGATGGCTACACCTTC
TRBV28	TRBD2	-	TRBJ2-1	CASNRVPSGTNEQFF	TGTGCCAGCAACCGGGTCCCTAGCGGGACTAATGAGCAGTTCTTC
TRBV4-2	-	-	TRBJ2-1	CASSQDVGGYNEQFF	TGTGCCAGCAGCCAAGACGTGGGGGGCTACAATGAGCAGTTCTTC
TRBV7-9	-	-	TRBJ2-7	CASSPISSGNNEQYF	TGTGCCAGCAGCCCGATATCATCAGGGAACAACGAGCAGTACTTC
TRBV9	TRBD1	-	TRBJ2-5	CASSGGTGGETQYF	TGTGCCAGCAGTGGCGGGACAGGAGGAGAGACCCAGTACTTC
TRBV6-5	-	-	TRBJ2-5	CASNAGSYQETQYF	TGTGCCAGCAATGCGGGATCATACCAAGAGACCCAGTACTTC
TRBV27	-	-	TRBJ2-7	CASSATEGYEQYF	TGTGCCAGCAGTGCCACGGAGGGCTACGAGCAGTACTTC
TRBV2	TRBD1	-	TRBJ2-5	CASSDPTGGVETQYF	TGTGCCAGCAGTGATCCAACAGGGGGAGTGGAGACCCAGTACTTC
TRBV27	-	-	TRBJ2-2	CASSLSTSNTGELFF	TGTGCCAGCAGTTTATCGACCTCGAACACCGGGGAGCTGTTTTTT
TRBV11-2	TRBD2	-	TRBJ2-7	CASSLGAGGTYEQYF	TGTGCCAGCAGCTTAGGAGCGGGGGGTACCTACGAGCAGTACTTC
TRBV20-1	-	few	TRBJ1-1	CSAKEDTEAFF	TGCAGTGCTAAAGAGGACACTGAAGCTTTCTTT
TRBV4-3	-	-	TRBJ2-1	CASSQRDSQSSYNEQFF	TGCGCCAGCAGCCAACGGGACTCCCAGAGCTCCTACAATGAGCAGTTCTTC
TRBV29-1	TRBD2	-	TRBJ2-2	CSVVLAGVTGELFF	TGCAGCGTTGTGCTAGCGGGAGTAACCGGGGAGCTGTTTTTT
TRBV19	-	-	TRBJ2-4	CASSIAGLRKNIQYF	TGTGCCAGTAGTATAGCCGGTTTAAGGAAAAACATTCAGTACTTC
TRBV19	-	-	TRBJ2-2	CASSIVPGAMSGELFF	TGTGCCAGTAGTATAGTCCCGGGTGCGATGTCCGGGGAGCTGTTTTTT
TRBV11-3	-	-	TRBJ1-2	CASSSTGTPDGYTF	TGTGCCAGCAGCTCCACCGGGACACCGGATGGCTACACCTTC
TRBV5-6	-	-	TRBJ2-7	CASSPRTYEQYF	TGTGCCAGCAGCCCAAGGACCTACGAGCAGTACTTC
TRBV5-1	-	once	TRBJ2-7	CASSLEASSGLIYEQYF	TGCGCCAGCAGCTTGGAGGCGTCGTCAGGGTTGATCTACGAGCAGTACTTC
TRBV6-1	TRBD1	-	TRBJ2-4	CASSEEWTGDKNIQYF	TGTGCCAGCAGTGAAGAATGGACAGGGGACAAAAACATTCAGTACTTC
TRBV7-3	-	-	TRBJ2-1	CASSLSGQGINYNEQFF	TGTGCCAGCAGCTTAAGTGGGCAGGGGATTAACTACAATGAGCAGTTCTTC
TRBV9	TRBD2	-	TRBJ2-7	CASSKTSGRDEQYF	TGTGCCAGCAGCAAGACTAGCGGGAGGGACGAGCAGTACTTC
TRBV5-1	-	-	TRBJ1-5	CASSLGSGQPQHF	TGCGCCAGCAGCTTAGGGTCGGGTCAGCCCCAGCATTTT
TRBV25-1	-	-	TRBJ1-1	CASSVGQYMNTEAFF	TGTGCCAGCAGTGTCGGACAATACATGAACACTGAAGCTTTCTTT
TRBV19	TRBD2	-	TRBJ2-1	CASKPSGRYNEQFF	TGTGCCAGTAAACCTAGCGGGAGGTACAATGAGCAGTTCTTC
TRBV9	TRBD2	-	TRBJ2-2	CASSPQLLAGGYTGELFF	TGTGCCAGCAGCCCCCAGTTACTAGCGGGAGGGTACACCGGGGAGCTGTTTTTT
TRBV19	-	-	TRBJ2-5	CASVGPRRETQYF	TGTGCCAGTGTGGGCCCTAGGAGGGAGACCCAGTACTTC
TRBV7-7	TRBD2	-	TRBJ2-3	CASSLEAGGKSTQYF	TGTGCTAGCAGCTTAGAGGCGGGAGGGAAGAGCACGCAGTATTTT
TRBV6-5	-	-	TRBJ2-5	CASSYSNRGVQETQYF	TGTGCCAGCAGTTACTCCAACAGAGGAGTCCAAGAGACCCAGTACTTC
TRBV27	-	-	TRBJ2-7	CASSFRGSREQYF	TGTGCCAGCAGTTTTCGAGGTTCCCGGGAGCAGTACTTC
TRBV2	TRBD2	-	TRBJ2-1	CASSATSGRNEQFF	TGTGCCAGCAGCGCGACTAGCGGGAGGAATGAGCAGTTCTTC
TRBV6-6	-	-	TRBJ2-1	CASTATVEQFF	TGTGCCAGCACTGCGACAGTTGAGCAGTTCTTC
TRBV9	TRBD2	once	TRBJ2-2	CASTRLAGENTGELFF	TGTGCCAGCACCCGTCTGGCGGGAGAGAACACCGGGGAGCTGTTTTTT
TRBV6-4	-	-	TRBJ2-2	CASSDGDTGELFF	TGTGCCAGCAGTGACGGAGACACCGGGGAGCTGTTTTTT
TRBV30	TRBD1	-	TRBJ2-7	CAWRTGALAYEQYF	TGTGCCTGGAGAACAGGGGCTTTGGCCTACGAGCAGTACTTC
TRBV12-5	-	once	TRBJ2-3	CASGFGGSTDTQYF	TGTGCTAGTGGTTTTGGGGGTAGCACAGATACGCAGTATTTT
TRBV28	TRBD1	-	TRBJ2-4	CASSSTGTGSPYNIQYF	TGTGCCAGCAGCTCTACCGGGACAGGGTCCCCCTATAACATTCAGTACTTC
TRBV10-3	-	-	TRBJ2-1	CATEDGSSYNEQFF	TGTGCCACCGAGGACGGGAGCTCCTACAATGAGCAGTTCTTC
TRBV14	TRBD1	-	TRBJ2-3	CASSPFFTGAPFTDTQYF	TGTGCCAGCAGCCCATTCTTCACAGGGGCCCCTTTCACAGATACGCAGTATTTT
TRBV4-3	-	-	TRBJ2-5	CASSTPSLQYF	TGCGCCAGCAGCACCCCCTCGCTCCAGTACTTC
TRBV4-3	-	-	TRBJ2-3	CASSQDGADTDTQYF	TGCGCCAGCAGCCAAGATGGGGCAGACACAGATACGCAGTATTTT
TRBV6-6	TRBD1	-	TRBJ2-7	CASSAGTGGYEQYF	TGTGCCAGCAGCGCCGGGACAGGGGGCTACGAGCAGTACTTC
TRBV6-5	TRBD2	-	TRBJ2-1	CASSSGRANEQFF	TGTGCCAGCAGTAGCGGGAGGGCCAATGAGCAGTTCTTC
TRBV19	TRBD1	-	TRBJ2-1	CASSIGTANYNEQFF	TGTGCCAGTAGTATCGGGACAGCTAACTACAATGAGCAGTTCTTC
TRBV4-1	TRBD2	-	TRBJ2-7	CASSHPFGASGSYEQYF	TGCGCCAGCAGCCACCCCTTCGGGGCTAGCGGATCCTACGAGCAGTACTTC
TRBV30	-	-	TRBJ2-4	CAWSVNRVDIQYF	TGTGCCTGGAGTGTTAACAGAGTTGACATTCAGTACTTC
TRBV12-5	-	-	TRBJ2-2	CASGLLDGSGELFF	TGTGCTAGTGGTTTGTTGGATGGGTCCGGGGAGCTGTTTTTT
TRBV29-1	TRBD1	-	TRBJ1-2	CSVPGTGVGYTF	TGCAGCGTTCCCGGGACAGGGGTTGGCTACACCTTC
TRBV9	TRBD1	-	TRBJ2-6	CASSQLGTGGSGANVLTF	TGTGCCAGCTCCCAGTTGGGGACAGGGGGCTCTGGGGCCAACGTCCTGACTTTC
TRBV4-1	TRBD2	-	TRBJ2-2	CASSSGLAGFTGELFF	TGCGCCAGCAGCTCAGGACTAGCGGGCTTCACCGGGGAGCTGTTTTTT
TRBV23-1	-	-	TRBJ2-1	CASSPPGVYNEQFF	TGCGCCAGCAGCCCCCCGGGGGTTTACAATGAGCAGTTCTTC
TRBV30	-	-	TRBJ1-4	CAWSVGGEKLFF	TGTGCCTGGAGTGTAGGCGGTGAAAAACTGTTTTTT